This is a list of T cell receptor beta chains from one sample in a study of blood T cell repertoires in COVID-19. Method: immunoSEQ multiplex PCR; TCRdb's copy keeps in-frame clones and lacks some. The data hold roughly 41,000 clones, with 70% to 90% observed a single time. What was sequenced was peripheral blood. Receptors originate from a human donor in a cohort sampled during active COVID-19. Each CDR3 is given without its conserved first and last residue.

v_gene	j_gene	CDR3aa
TRBV27	TRBJ2-7	ASSLTMGLAYEQY
TRBV28	TRBJ2-7	ASSSSGGAPYEQY
TRBV7-6	TRBJ2-1	ASSLRIAGGTYNEQF
TRBV7-8	TRBJ1-2	ASSLGRINYGYT
TRBV2	TRBJ2-7	AGAGTDSYEQY
TRBV6-5	TRBJ2-7	ASNKQEGPYEQY
TRBV20-1	TRBJ2-3	SASVRQGTSGRPDTQY
TRBV11-2	TRBJ2-5	ASSPTRWSEETQY
TRBV11-2	TRBJ2-1	ASSLALAGKSYNEQF
TRBV3-1/TRBV3-2	TRBJ2-3	ASSQGSYTDTQY
TRBV27	TRBJ2-7	ASSGTSGRAQYEQY
TRBV30	TRBJ2-7	ALTGTGGYEQY
TRBV28	TRBJ1-5	ASTPDRYNQPQH
TRBV10-3	TRBJ1-6	AISDGIQGGNNSPLH
TRBV19	TRBJ2-7	ASSVTSGASYEQY
TRBV15	TRBJ2-1	ATSTGLAGGHEQF
TRBV27	TRBJ2-3	ASTLSLAGGPSTDTQY
TRBV5-1	TRBJ2-5	ASSLRQQETQY
TRBV19	TRBJ2-7	ASSRSQGADEQY
TRBV28	TRBJ2-4	ASSTGGSAKNIQY
TRBV5-1	TRBJ2-4	ASSLGGWGGLAKNIQY
TRBV4-2	TRBJ2-3	ASSQVTSRGTDTQY
TRBV29-1	TRBJ1-2	SVEDWGPDSYGYT
TRBV7-6	TRBJ1-2	ASSIGLAYGYT
TRBV6-2/TRBV6-3	TRBJ1-1	ASSLDRAAEAF
TRBV7-6	TRBJ2-1	ASSLGPRTSGKESSYNEQF
TRBV6-6	TRBJ2-2	ASNIGLNTGELF
TRBV30	TRBJ2-1	AWRQGIEQF
TRBV19	TRBJ2-3	ASSSSGSRTDTQY
TRBV7-9	TRBJ2-7	ASSPGQGVFYEQY
TRBV11-2	TRBJ2-2	ASSLIPRNTGELF
TRBV2	TRBJ2-7	ASRVAGATYEQY
TRBV4-2	TRBJ1-1	ASSQEGRGKTEAF
TRBV24-1	TRBJ2-7	ATQDGGAGVSYEQY
TRBV11-2	TRBJ2-7	ASSLPATVQEYEQY
TRBV5-4	TRBJ2-1	ASSAPPSGRFDEQF
TRBV7-3	TRBJ2-7	ASSLRLEQY
TRBV6-2/TRBV6-3	TRBJ1-1	ASSYKLEGAEAF
TRBV28	TRBJ2-1	ASSPKHGTVRDYEQF
TRBV7-9	TRBJ2-1	ASSYLAGTYNEQF
TRBV27	TRBJ1-1	ASSHRDRATEAF
TRBV9	TRBJ1-2	ASSPRAASGGYGYT
TRBV7-9	TRBJ1-1	ASSGAEGIRAF
TRBV29-1	TRBJ2-1	SAGLAGRNEQF
TRBV19	TRBJ2-7	ASSIDRGISYEQY
TRBV27	TRBJ2-7	ASSWSSGSSYEQY
TRBV5-4	TRBJ2-5	ASSSGTASQETQY
TRBV4-2	TRBJ2-3	ASSQAGGVTDTQY
TRBV11-2	TRBJ2-3	ASSPQINGAGGRDTQY
TRBV13	TRBJ1-1	ASSLRLVNTEAF
TRBV18	TRBJ2-7	ASSPRSPTGEQY
TRBV11-2	TRBJ2-1	ASSSGQPYGEQF
TRBV9	TRBJ2-5	ASSPSWTSETQY
TRBV12-3/TRBV12-4	TRBJ2-7	ASSPTGYEQY